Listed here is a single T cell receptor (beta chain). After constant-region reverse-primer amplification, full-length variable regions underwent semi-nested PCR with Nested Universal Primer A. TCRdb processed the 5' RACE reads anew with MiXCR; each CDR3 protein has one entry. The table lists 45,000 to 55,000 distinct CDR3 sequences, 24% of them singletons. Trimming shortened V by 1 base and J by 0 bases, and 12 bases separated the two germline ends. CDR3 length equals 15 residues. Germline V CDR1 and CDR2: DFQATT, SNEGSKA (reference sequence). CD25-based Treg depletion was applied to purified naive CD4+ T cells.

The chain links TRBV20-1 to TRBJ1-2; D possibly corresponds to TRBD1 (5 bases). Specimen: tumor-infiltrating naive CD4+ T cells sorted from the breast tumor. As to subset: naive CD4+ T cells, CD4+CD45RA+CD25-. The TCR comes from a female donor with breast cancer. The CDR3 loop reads CSARVGREANYGYTF. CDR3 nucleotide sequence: TGCAGTGCTAGAGTAGGCAGGGAAGCTAACTATGGCTACACCTTC.